This is a list of T cell receptor beta chains from one sample in a study of blood T cell repertoires in COVID-19. The method was immunoSEQ multiplex PCR; TCRdb's version includes in-frame clones alone and lacks a portion of them. In the table there are about 230,000 clones, 80% to 90% of which are singletons. The sample was peripheral blood. The receptors come from a man aged 50 to 60 with COVID-19, enrolled during active disease. CDR3s include the opening cysteine and the closing phenylalanine or tryptophan. Fields, in order: D gene, V gene, J gene, clone size, CDR3 DNA, CDR3 protein. A D gene is named only where the DNA matches it firmly. Only part of the rows carry a size: once, few, many, or a class if the clone is expanded.

NA	TRBV11-2	TRBJ2-7	NA	TGTGCCAGCAGCCCTCGGGGGAGGCTTTACGAGCAGTACTTC	CASSPRGRLYEQYF
NA	TRBV18	TRBJ2-7	NA	TGTGCCAGCTCCCAAACAGGTAACGAGCAGTACTTC	CASSQTGNEQYF
NA	TRBV2	TRBJ1-3	NA	TGTGCCAGCAGTACGGGGTCTGGAAACACCATATATTTT	CASSTGSGNTIYF
TRBD1	TRBV5-1	TRBJ1-2	NA	TGCGCCAGCAGCTTGGCACTTCCGGGACAGGGAACACACTATGGCTACACCTTC	CASSLALPGQGTHYGYTF
NA	TRBV2	TRBJ2-1	NA	TGTGCCAGCAACAGCAGGGGAACTGATGAGCAGTTCTTC	CASNSRGTDEQFF
TRBD2	TRBV5-4	TRBJ2-1	NA	TGTGCCAGCAGCCTGGGACTAGCGGGAGGGCGGGGGTACAATGAGCAGTTCTTC	CASSLGLAGGRGYNEQFF
NA	TRBV6-5	TRBJ1-1	NA	TGTGCCAGCAGTCGGGATTTGAACACTGAAGCTTTCTTT	CASSRDLNTEAFF
TRBD2	TRBV27	TRBJ2-1	once	TGTGCCAGCAGTTTACTGACTAGCGGGAAGACCAATGAGCAGTTCTTC	CASSLLTSGKTNEQFF
NA	TRBV12-5	TRBJ2-3	NA	TGTGCTAGTGGCCGGAACAGACCCGATACGCAGTATTTT	CASGRNRPDTQYF
NA	TRBV3-1/TRBV3-2	TRBJ2-5	NA	TGTGCCAGCAGCCCGTCCGGGACACCAGAGACCCAGTACTTC	CASSPSGTPETQYF
TRBD1	TRBV6-5	TRBJ1-1	NA	TGTGCCAGCAGGTTTGACAGGGACAACACTGAAGCTTTCTTT	CASRFDRDNTEAFF
NA	TRBV19	TRBJ1-1	NA	TGTGCCAGTAGTCTCCGGGATCAGGGGACTGAAGCTTTCTTT	CASSLRDQGTEAFF
NA	TRBV12-3/TRBV12-4	TRBJ1-2	NA	TGTGCCAGCAGTCGGAGGCCAGATGGCTACACCTTC	CASSRRPDGYTF
TRBD1	TRBV10-1	TRBJ2-2	NA	TGCGCCAGCAGTGCGACAGGGCCGAACACCGGGGAGCTGTTTTTT	CASSATGPNTGELFF
TRBD2	TRBV5-4	TRBJ2-5	NA	TGTGCCAGCAGCACTGAGCGGGGGGGCTCCAAGACGACCCAGTACTTC	CASSTERGGSKTTQYF
TRBD1	TRBV5-1	TRBJ1-2	NA	TGCGCCAGCAGCGAGGGACAGGGGACTGCATATGGCTACACCTTC	CASSEGQGTAYGYTF
NA	TRBV19	TRBJ1-6	once	TGTGCCAGTAGTTTTCCGGGGGGGTCACCCCTCCACTTT	CASSFPGGSPLHF
TRBD2	TRBV6-4	TRBJ2-3	NA	TGTGCCAGCAGTGACTCTAGCGGGGGGGCCACAGATACGCAGTATTTT	CASSDSSGGATDTQYF
NA	TRBV27	TRBJ2-1	NA	TGTGCCAGCAGGAGGGCGGGCGATGAGCAGTTCTTC	CASRRAGDEQFF
TRBD1	TRBV7-9	TRBJ2-5	NA	TGTGCCAGCAGCCGGTGGTCAGGGACAGGGCTAGGAGAGACCCAGTACTTC	CASSRWSGTGLGETQYF
NA	TRBV2	TRBJ2-7	NA	TGTGCCAGCAGTACTTACGAGCAGTACTTC	CASSTYEQYF
TRBD2	TRBV10-3	TRBJ2-1	once	TGTGCCATCAGAGGGAGCGGGAGGGAATACAATGAGCAGTTCTTC	CAIRGSGREYNEQFF
NA	TRBV4-2	TRBJ1-2	NA	TGTGCCAGCAGCCAAGATGGGCAGGCAGCTAACTATGGCTACACCTTC	CASSQDGQAANYGYTF
TRBD1	TRBV18	TRBJ2-7	NA	TGTGCCAGCTCACTTCTGACAGGGGAGGCCTACGAGCAGTACTTC	CASSLLTGEAYEQYF
TRBD2	TRBV7-2	TRBJ2-5	NA	TGTGCCAGCATCAAAACCGGGACTAGCGGAAAAGAGACCCAGTACTTC	CASIKTGTSGKETQYF
TRBD2	TRBV7-2	TRBJ2-5	NA	TGTGCCAGCAGCTCGGGACTACAAGAGACCCAGTACTTC	CASSSGLQETQYF
TRBD1	TRBV5-4	TRBJ2-7	NA	TGTGCCAGCAGCTTGGGGGACAGGTACGAGCAGTACTTC	CASSLGDRYEQYF
NA	TRBV5-1	TRBJ2-1	NA	TGCGCCAGCAGCTCGCCGGGGCAGGGGGGCAATGAGCAGTTCTTC	CASSSPGQGGNEQFF
TRBD1	TRBV2	TRBJ1-1	once	TGTGCCAGCAGAGGGGACAGGGTTACGAACACTGAAGCTTTCTTT	CASRGDRVTNTEAFF